This T cell receptor beta chain is from a study of blood T cells in healthy people across ages. Study-level findings and limits: PBMCs were not sorted, which prevented a conclusive comparison of naive versus antigen-experienced cells.

Total RNA, at least 6 micrograms per sample, was extracted from PBMCs. It was with a sample-barcoded 5' primer and a J-beta primer mix that a second PCR of roughly 6 to 11 cycles was run. The template-switch adaptor, which had 12 random nucleotides, put a tag on each cDNA molecule. TCRdb itself ran the 5' RACE reads through MiXCR, one entry per CDR3 protein. The sample holds roughly 930,000 distinct CDR3 sequences, 48% seen once. This clonotype was seen only a few times. Its antigen is undetermined. A read error may account for a junction end that differs from germline. CDR1 and CDR2 (germline): SSHAT, FNYEAQ (reference sequence). The length of the CDR3 is 15 residues.

The TCR originated in a man aged 30 to 45 in good health. The chain employs TRBV7-7 and TRBJ2-1; D unclear. Sequences were obtained from blood. The CDR3 coding sequence is TGTGCTAGCAGCTTAGCTTCGAACTCCTACAATGAGCAGTTCTTC. It translates to CASSLASNSYNEQFF.